The entry below describes one T cell receptor beta chain. No antigen is known for it. These data originate in a study of blood T cells in healthy people across ages. CDR3 length: 15 amino acids. Germline lookup yields CDR1 DFQATT and CDR2 SNEGSKA (reference sequence). The V and J ends lost 3 bases and 1 base respectively, with 13 bases between them. Study results and limitations: What prevented conclusive comparison of naive and antigen-experienced cells was that PBMCs were unsorted.

A second PCR of about 6 to 11 cycles used a sample-barcoded 5' primer and a J-beta primer mix. TCRdb re-called the 5' RACE reads through MiXCR, storing one row per CDR3 protein. The profile shows some 560,000 distinct CDR3 sequences, 25% to 35% of them singletons. The sample, approximately 10 milliliters of peripheral blood, was drawn from each donor. These data also formed part of another study, on T cells of mothers and their children. This second study says: M1S, a second-PCR primer, added sample barcodes and 2-4 random nucleotides.

This clonotype was obtained from a boy aged 2-15 years in good health. The V and J genes are TRBV20-1 and TRBJ2-1; D is perhaps TRBD2 (5 bases). The sample was blood. The CDR3 here is CSARVGRGSYNEQFF. The CDR3 DNA follows: TGCAGTGCTAGGGTGGGTCGGGGATCCTACAATGAGCAGTTCTTC.